This TCR beta chain was observed in a study of cytomegalovirus exposure and HLA in healthy donors. Study-wide findings and caveats: When presence/absence was analysed, sequencing depth was taken to be roughly uniform across donors. Generally TCR sequences proved uncommon, though certain public TCRs appeared in numerous donors.

The PCR was carried out with 60 Vbeta primers and 13 Jbeta primers. TCRdb's table, derived via immunoSEQ multiplex PCR, lists solely in-frame clones and lacks some. The repertoire holds 100,000 or so clones, with roughly 80% as singletons. Remarks on this clone: Its antigen is currently unknown.

The CDR3 is 16 amino acids. The V and J ends lost 3 bases and 8 bases, in that order; junction bases with no gene match: 13. Germline V lookup: CDR1 SGHVS, CDR2 FNYEAQ. The rearrangement links TRBV7-6 to TRBJ2-1; 7 bases match TRBD2. Material: PBMCs. This clonotype was obtained from a male donor in good health and CMV-seropositive. The CDR3 here is CASSFRGREGRDEQFF. CDR3 DNA sequence: TGTGCCAGCAGCTTCCGTGGGAGGGAAGGTCGTGATGAGCAGTTCTTC.